These 8 T cell receptor beta chains were all obtained from the same sample, sequenced in a study of blood T cell repertoires in COVID-19. Clones were read by immunoSEQ multiplex PCR, and TCRdb kept only the in-frame ones, dropping some. Of 15,000 or so clones in the sample, approximately 92% are singletons; the top ten hold less than 10%. Source material: peripheral blood. Receptors were obtained from a human donor with active COVID-19. The donor label of this sample is uncertain.

This rearrangement joins TRBV9 to TRBJ2-5; 14 bases align to TRBD2. The CDR3 runs 17 residues. Germline values: CDR1 SGDLS, CDR2 YYNGEE. V lost 2 bases to trimming and J lost 1 base; unmatched junction nucleotides: 4. The CDR3 bases are TGTGCCAGCAGCGTTCCGACTAGCGGGGGGGCCCAAGAGACCCAGTACTTC. Protein: CASSVPTSGGAQETQYF.

V is TRBV13 and J is TRBJ2-5; the match to TRBD2 covers 7 bases. V dropped 5 bases and J dropped 7; count of bases not matched to a gene: 10. The germline gives CDR1 PRHDT, CDR2 FYEKMQ (reference sequence). This CDR3 has 14 residues. CDR3 DNA: TGTGCCAGCAGCATCGGGAGGCTGAGAGGGACCCAGTACTTC. Its translation: CASSIGRLRGTQYF.

The rearrangement uses TRBV6-1 and TRBJ2-5, with TRBD1 matching 8 bases. Germline lookup yields CDR1 MNHNS and CDR2 SASEGT. CDR3 length: 16 amino acids. The trim removed 1 base at V and 4 bases at J, leaving 8 bases unmatched. The DNA for the CDR3 is TGTGCCAGCAGTGAAGAGGGCGCAGGGGGCCCAGAGACCCAGTACTTC. Translated: CASSEEGAGGPETQYF.

V usage is TRBV6-2 or TRBV6-3 and J usage is TRBJ2-3, with D unclear. In germline, CDR1 is MNHEY, CDR2 SVGEGT. This CDR3 contains 11 residues. The V end lost 2 bases, the J end lost 6 bases, and 3 bases lay between the germline ends. CDR3 region: CASSYEDTQYF. As DNA, the CDR3 is TGTGCCAGCAGTTACGAGGATACGCAGTATTTT.

This clone was observed a single time. The rearrangement links TRBV18 to TRBJ2-5; no definite D call. With 3 bases removed from V and 10 bases from J, the gap between germline ends came to 3 bases. The CDR3 extends over 9 amino acids. Germline CDR1 reads KGHSH; CDR2 reads LQKENI. The CDR3: CASSPIQYF. The CDR3, as DNA: TGTGCCAGCTCACCCATCCAGTACTTC.

This clone was seen just once. The chain has TRBV12-2 and TRBJ2-1; TRBD2 was called by the table and not checked on the DNA. TRBV12-2 is deemed a pseudogene. The CDR3 is 15 residues long. CDR3 amino acids: CASRPTSGSGNEQFF. The CDR3 bases are TGTGCAAGTCGTCCGACTAGCGGGAGTGGCAATGAGCAGTTCTTC.

The rearrangement links TRBV2 to TRBJ1-1, with 9 bases that match TRBD1. The CDR3 has 13 amino acids. The germline V gene has CDR1 SNHLY and CDR2 FYNNEI. J lost 1 base, V lost 7 bases, and 1 base had no gene match. CDR3 loop: CASTGQGNTEAFF. The CDR3 coding sequence is TGTGCCAGCACGGGACAGGGGAACACTGAAGCTTTCTTT.

The genes are TRBV6-2 or TRBV6-3 and TRBJ1-6; D possibly corresponds to TRBD1 (6 bases). The germline V and J ends were trimmed by 3 bases and 7 bases, with 16 bases remaining between them. This CDR3 comprises 16 residues. Germline CDR1 and CDR2: MNHEY and SVGEGT. The CDR3 loop is CASSYLGQRINSPLHF. The CDR3 nucleotides are TGTGCCAGCAGTTATCTGGGACAACGAATCAATTCACCCCTCCACTTT.